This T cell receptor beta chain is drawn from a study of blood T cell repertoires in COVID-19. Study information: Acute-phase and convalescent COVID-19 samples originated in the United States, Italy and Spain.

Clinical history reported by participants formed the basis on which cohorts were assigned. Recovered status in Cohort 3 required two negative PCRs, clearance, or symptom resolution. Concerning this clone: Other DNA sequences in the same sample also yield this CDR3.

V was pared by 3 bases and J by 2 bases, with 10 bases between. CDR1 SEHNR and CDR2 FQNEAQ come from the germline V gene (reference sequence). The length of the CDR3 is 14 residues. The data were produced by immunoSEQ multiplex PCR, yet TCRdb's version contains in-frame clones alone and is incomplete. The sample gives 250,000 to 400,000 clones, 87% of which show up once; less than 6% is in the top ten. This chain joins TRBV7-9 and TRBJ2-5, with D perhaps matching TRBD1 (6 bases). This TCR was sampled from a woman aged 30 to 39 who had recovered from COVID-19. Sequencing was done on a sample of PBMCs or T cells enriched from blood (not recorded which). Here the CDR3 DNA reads TGTGCCAGCAGCTTTACAGGGATACAAGAGACCCAGTACTTC. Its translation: CASSFTGIQETQYF.